The sequence of this T cell receptor (beta chain) was determined in a study of OX40 agonist ivuxolimab in advanced cancers. Background on the study: Partial responses were achieved by three patients, of whom one had hepatocellular carcinoma and two had cutaneous melanoma. Study observations and caveats: Averaging showed that CD8+ T cells had more expanded clones than CD4+ did. Within 6 weeks, CD4+ and CD8+ blood T cells expanded clonally at 0.1 to 3.0 mg/kg.

A note on this clone: The antigen is not known.

The CDR3 has 16 residues. The V and J ends lost 3 bases and 4 bases respectively, with 16 bases between them. Germline V gene lookup returns CDR1 SGHDT and CDR2 YYEEEE. Clones were read by immunoSEQ multiplex PCR, and TCRdb kept only the in-frame ones, dropping some. The repertoire holds tens of thousands of clones, with over 80% as singletons. The rearrangement uses TRBV5-6 and TRBJ2-2; possible D gene TRBD2, 6 bases. This sequence was found in an adult with an advanced solid tumor such as melanoma, head and neck, liver or kidney cancer. Source: CD4+ or CD8+ T cells sorted from blood, taken in a trial of the OX40 agonist ivuxolimab. The CDR3 DNA reads as TGTGCCAGCAGCTCTCCTAGCGTTCTGAGCACCGGGGAGCTGTTTTTT. Translation gives CASSSPSVLSTGELFF. The full variable domain, in which reference TRBV5-6 and TRBJ2-2 provide the parts outside the CDR3, is DAGVTQSPTHLIKTRGQQVTLRCSPKSGHDTVSWYQQALGQGPQFIFQYYEEEERQRGNFPDRFSGHQFPNYSSELNVNALLLGDSALYLCASSSPSVLSTGELFFGEGSRLTVL.